This T cell receptor beta chain derives from a study of blood T cell repertoires in COVID-19. Across the whole study: Spain, Italy and the United States supplied samples that represented acute and convalescent COVID-19. PBMCs, B-cell-depleted T cells, or T cells provided the cDNA or gDNA that made up the material.

Germline trimming cut 2 bases from V and 9 bases from J; bases unmatched to any gene: 4. Germline loops: CDR1 SEHNR, CDR2 FQNEAQ (reference sequence). The CDR3 consists of 15 residues. Original methodology: Scientists estimated how many nucleated cells there were by amplifying reference gene primers. Sequencing used immunoSEQ multiplex PCR; TCRdb keeps in-frame clones, though not all of them. Clonal size and the V and J genes are those of that table, whereas D and trimming came from the DNA. The table includes around 47,000 clones, around 80% detected once. Enrollment of patients from Seattle took place during active infection, with longitudinal follow-up.

The receptor was derived from a woman of 80 years or more with COVID-19, enrolled during active disease. The chain is built from TRBV7-9 and TRBJ2-1; 13 nucleotides align to TRBD2. Sequencing input: peripheral blood. DNA for the CDR3: TGTGCCAGCAGCTTAAGGACTAGCGGGAGTGCTGAGCAGTTCTTC. Amino acids: CASSLRTSGSAEQFF.